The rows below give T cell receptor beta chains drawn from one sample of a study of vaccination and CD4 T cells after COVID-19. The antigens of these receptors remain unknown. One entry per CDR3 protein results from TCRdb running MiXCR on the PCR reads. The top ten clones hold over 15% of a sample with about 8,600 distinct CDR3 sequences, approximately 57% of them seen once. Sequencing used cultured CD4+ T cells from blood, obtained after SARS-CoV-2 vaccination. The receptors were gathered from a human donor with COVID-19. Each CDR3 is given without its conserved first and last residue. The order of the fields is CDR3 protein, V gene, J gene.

CDR3: ASKLGTGGWGNTEAF
V: TRBV19
J: TRBJ1-1

CDR3: ASGLPDTGWVGYT
V: TRBV12-5
J: TRBJ1-2

CDR3: ASSYPTGTSGGARRGEQY
V: TRBV7-9
J: TRBJ2-7

CDR3: ASSEGLMRPQH
V: TRBV10-1
J: TRBJ1-5

CDR3: ASSLGQGSTGELF
V: TRBV7-2
J: TRBJ2-2

CDR3: ASRNLEQGQTNYGYT
V: TRBV6-1
J: TRBJ1-2

CDR3: ASSSPGSGEETQY
V: TRBV11-2
J: TRBJ2-5

CDR3: ASSEKGIYEQY
V: TRBV5-6
J: TRBJ2-7

CDR3: ASSSSGGAAYEQY
V: TRBV11-3
J: TRBJ2-7

CDR3: ASSQHRGLGTEAF
V: TRBV7-2
J: TRBJ1-1

CDR3: ASSYSTGQGTGELF
V: TRBV6-5
J: TRBJ2-2

CDR3: ASSVTGAQPQH
V: TRBV25-1
J: TRBJ1-5

CDR3: ASSFLQGDGYT
V: TRBV7-6
J: TRBJ1-2

CDR3: SAYQPAQVSSNSPLH
V: TRBV20-1
J: TRBJ1-6

CDR3: ASSLAGATPTGGYT
V: TRBV11-2
J: TRBJ1-2

CDR3: ASRGTWGQETQY
V: TRBV6-1
J: TRBJ2-5

CDR3: ASSQATGTGDGYT
V: TRBV4-1
J: TRBJ1-2

CDR3: ASSELGINQPQH
V: TRBV10-1
J: TRBJ1-5

CDR3: ASRQGPLAELF
V: TRBV6-1
J: TRBJ2-2

CDR3: ASRGNEQF
V: TRBV6-1
J: TRBJ2-1

CDR3: SEVRRGTDTQY
V: TRBV20-1
J: TRBJ2-3

CDR3: ASSGQGEQPQH
V: TRBV6-1
J: TRBJ1-5

CDR3: ASSDGTRGNEQF
V: TRBV21-1
J: TRBJ2-1

CDR3: ASNPKAYSSYNEQF
V: TRBV27
J: TRBJ2-1

CDR3: ASSLAGVGNTIY
V: TRBV5-5
J: TRBJ1-3

CDR3: ASSLISGARGYT
V: TRBV6-2/TRBV6-3
J: TRBJ1-2

CDR3: ASRTRGGITDTQY
V: TRBV19
J: TRBJ2-3

CDR3: ASSLRLAGTDTQY
V: TRBV19
J: TRBJ2-3

CDR3: ASNRGRYEQY
V: TRBV6-2/TRBV6-3
J: TRBJ2-7

CDR3: ASSTTDRGRYGYT
V: TRBV27
J: TRBJ1-2

CDR3: ASRASNTGELF
V: TRBV7-7
J: TRBJ2-2

CDR3: SVVWGTGAGANVLT
V: TRBV29-1
J: TRBJ2-6

CDR3: ASSQEFKAAWGYT
V: TRBV14
J: TRBJ1-2

CDR3: ASSPTGGEQY
V: TRBV18
J: TRBJ2-7

CDR3: ASSLDFSGPTEAF
V: TRBV7-2
J: TRBJ1-1

CDR3: ASSLVLAGNSGELF
V: TRBV6-2/TRBV6-3
J: TRBJ2-2

CDR3: ASSLAIIARGLAGGQDTQY
V: TRBV7-9
J: TRBJ2-3

CDR3: ASSLDFTDTDTQY
V: TRBV5-4
J: TRBJ2-3

CDR3: AWRRTEQLRDSPLH
V: TRBV30
J: TRBJ1-6

CDR3: ASSLYQGNTGELF
V: TRBV5-4
J: TRBJ2-2

CDR3: ASRLTNRGYEQY
V: TRBV6-1
J: TRBJ2-7

CDR3: SARDRGSGFAYEQY
V: TRBV20-1
J: TRBJ2-7

CDR3: ASSPRVAGQGTYGYT
V: TRBV5-1
J: TRBJ1-2

CDR3: ASHRELNNSPLH
V: TRBV2
J: TRBJ1-6

CDR3: ASSQQGLSTDTQY
V: TRBV18
J: TRBJ2-3